This is a list of T cell receptor beta chains from one sample in a study of beta chain features in type 1 diabetes. The protocol was immunoSEQ multiplex PCR, while the TCRdb copy is restricted to in-frame clones and leaves out a portion. The sample lists 810,000 or so clones; about 17% were seen once. The sequenced material came from naive CD4+ T cells from blood. All receptors derive from a woman between 18 and 29 years old in good health. Each CDR3 is given without its conserved first and last residue. The D gene is left open where the match is weak.

CDR3	V	J	D	length
ASSLQGAGETQY	TRBV28	TRBJ2-5	TRBD1	12
ASSEWPTGPEKLF	TRBV25-1	TRBJ1-4	NA	13
ASSKGNQPQH	TRBV6-5	TRBJ1-5	NA	10
ASGRDFEKLF	TRBV28	TRBJ1-4	NA	10
ASSQNSGLPDTQY	TRBV4-3	TRBJ2-3	TRBD2	13
SVEGTGYEQY	TRBV29-1	TRBJ2-7	NA	10
ASSPGWSRPYEQY	TRBV28	TRBJ2-7	NA	13
ASIFAGGERLF	TRBV28	TRBJ1-4	NA	11
ASSLSLSRGRGNEQF	TRBV14	TRBJ2-1	TRBD2	15
ASSLAGAANTEAF	TRBV7-2	TRBJ1-1	NA	13
ASSLACRQGAFYEQY	TRBV7-4	TRBJ2-7	TRBD1	15
ASSHRTSGLYEQY	TRBV4-3	TRBJ2-7	TRBD2	13
ATSRGEDTQY	TRBV15	TRBJ2-3	NA	10